Each of the 24 T cell receptor beta chains below was sequenced from the same sample in a study of graft-versus-host responses after intestinal transplantation. TCRdb's copy holds only in-frame clones and misses some; the assay was immunoSEQ multiplex PCR. Of 15,000 to 20,000 clones listed, about 65% are singletons. Graft material was processed, releasing intraepithelial and lamina propria lymphocytes. Sequenced here: ileum tissue, sampled about 20 days after intestinal transplant. Receptor source: a human patient who received an intestinal transplant, so some T cells may come from the graft donor.

The chain carries TRBV30 and TRBJ1-2; the D gene is possibly TRBD1 (5 bases). The CDR3 totals 10 residues. V was shortened by 7 bases and J by 7 bases, with 10 bases between the two germline ends. Germline V gene data show CDR1 as GTSNPN and CDR2 as SVGIG (reference sequence). CDR3 sequence reads: CASRVSGYTF. The DNA of the CDR3 is TGTGCCTCCAGGGTCTCTGGCTACACCTTC.

This clone showed up just a few times. The chain uses TRBV27 and TRBJ2-2; a weak D match, TRBD2 (5 bases). Trimming removed 6 bases at V and 5 bases at J, with 10 bases between. The CDR3 consists of 13 residues. Per the germline V gene, CDR1 is MNHEY and CDR2 is SMNVEV (reference sequence). The CDR3 DNA reads as TGTGCCAGCAGACTAGTACGGACCGGGGAGCTGTTTTTT. It translates to CASRLVRTGELFF.

V and J are TRBV7-9 and TRBJ2-7, with D hard to call. CDR3 size: 11 residues. Trimming took off 3 bases at V and 3 bases at J, with 3 bases between the two ends. CDR1 is SEHNR, CDR2 FQNEAQ, per germline (reference sequence). CDR3 sequence: CASSFNYEQYF. The CDR3 DNA follows: TGTGCCAGCAGCTTCAACTACGAGCAGTACTTC. Full variable domain (remainder filled in from reference TRBV7-9 and TRBJ2-7): DTGVSQNPRHKITKRGQNVTFRCDPISEHNRLYWYRQTLGQGPEFLTYFQNEAQLEKSRLLSDRFSAERPKGSFSTLEIQRTEQGDSAMYLCASSFNYEQYFGPGTRLTVT.

The CDR3 DNA sequence: TGTGCCAGCAGTCGGGGATCTGATTCACCCCTCCACTTT. Translated, it gives CASSRGSDSPLHF. The chain couples TRBV6-5 to TRBJ1-6, with D hard to call. Between the trimmed V and J ends, which lost 5 bases and 8 bases, there was a span of 10 bases. Germline CDR1 and CDR2: MNHEY and SVGAGI. This CDR3 region has 13 residues.

V and J are TRBV6-5 and TRBJ1-6; 7 nucleotides match TRBD1. V lost 8 bases and J lost 7; bases outside the gene matches: 11. CDR1 is MNHEY, CDR2 SVGAGI, per germline. The CDR3 is 15 residues long. The CDR3, as DNA: TGTGCCAGCGACAGGGAGATGGGGACAAATTCACCCCTCCACTTT. Translating gives CASDREMGTNSPLHF.

This clone showed up just a few times. The chain links TRBV21-1 to TRBJ1-3; the DNA was not used to check the table's D call, TRBD1. TRBV21-1 is described as a pseudogene. This CDR3 has 14 residues. CDR3 residues: CASSRTEGGNTIYF. The CDR3 DNA reads TGTGCCAGCAGCAGGACAGAGGGAGGAAACACCATATATTTT.

The J gene is TRBJ1-1, the V gene TRBV29-1; weak D call: TRBD1 (5 bases). CDR1 SQVTM and CDR2 ANQGSEA come from the germline V gene. This CDR3 region has 13 residues. Trimming took off 0 bases at V and 1 base at J, with 6 bases between the two ends. CDR3 protein: CSVEDQGNTEAFF. The DNA for the CDR3 is TGCAGCGTTGAAGATCAGGGGAACACTGAAGCTTTCTTT.

The chain joins TRBV4-2 to TRBJ2-7; maybe TRBD2 (5 bases). V lost 0 bases and J 8 bases, leaving 14 bases between the germline ends. Germline loops: CDR1 LGHNA, CDR2 YNFKEQ. This CDR3 region has 14 residues. CDR3: CASSQDDGFGKQYF. The CDR3 coding sequence is TGTGCCAGCAGCCAAGATGACGGCTTCGGGAAGCAGTACTTC.

This sequence joins TRBV5-6 and TRBJ2-7, with D possibly being TRBD1 (6 bases). The ends were cut back, 0 bases at V and 2 bases at J, with 9 bases in the middle. The CDR3 spans 14 residues. Germline V gene sequence: CDR1 SGHDT, CDR2 YYEEEE. The CDR3 loop reads CASSLVGGPYEQYF. The CDR3, as DNA: TGTGCCAGCAGCTTGGTAGGGGGACCCTACGAGCAGTACTTC.

The chain combines TRBV4-3 with TRBJ2-7; D perhaps matches TRBD1 (5 bases). Between the trimmed V and J ends, which lost 9 bases and 5 bases, there was a span of 17 bases. Germline V lookup: CDR1 LGHNA, CDR2 YSLEER. CDR3 length: 13 residues. In DNA form, the CDR3 reads TGCGCCAGTTCTAAAGGGGCGTACGACGAGCAGTACTTC. This sequence encodes CASSKGAYDEQYF.

V usage is TRBV6-4 and J usage is TRBJ1-1, with D unclear. The germline V gene encodes CDR1 MRHNA and CDR2 SNTAGT. The V and J ends lost 4 bases and 6 bases respectively, with 6 bases between them. This CDR3 has 11 amino acids. The CDR3 DNA sequence: TGTGCCAGCAGTGTAACAGCTGAAGCTTTCTTT. This gives the protein CASSVTAEAFF.

This clone is judged medium-sized. The rearrangement joins TRBV27 to TRBJ2-7; 7 bases align to TRBD2. The CDR3 loop spans 14 amino acids. V lost 3 bases to trimming and J lost 0 bases; unmatched junction nucleotides: 2. The germline gives CDR1 MNHEY, CDR2 SMNVEV (reference sequence). CDR3 in amino acids: CASSFGGVSYEQYF. The CDR3 DNA is TGTGCCAGCAGTTTTGGGGGGGTCTCCTACGAGCAGTACTTC.

This rearrangement joins TRBV5-6 to TRBJ2-2; 8 bases match TRBD1. J lost 6 bases, V lost 0 bases, and 10 bases had no gene match. This CDR3 spans 17 amino acids. Per the germline V gene, CDR1 is SGHDT and CDR2 is YYEEEE. CDR3 nucleotide sequence: TGTGCCAGCAGCTTGGATTTTACGGACAGGGTTTCCGGGGAGCTGTTTTTT. Its translation: CASSLDFTDRVSGELFF.

This clone was seen only once. The chain joins TRBV28 to TRBJ1-5, with TRBD1 matching 10 bases. CDR1 and CDR2 (germline): MDHEN, SYDVKM. The CDR3 runs 14 residues. V dropped 5 bases and J dropped 6; count of bases not matched to a gene: 4. CDR3 DNA sequence: TGTGCCAGCAGTGCAGGACAGGGGGGTCAGCCCCAGCATTTT. This sequence encodes CASSAGQGGQPQHF.

The V call is TRBV28, the J call TRBJ1-4; D ambiguous. The germline V gene encodes CDR1 MDHEN and CDR2 SYDVKM. Trimming cost V 3 bases and J 9 bases, with 5 bases left between them. The CDR3 length is 11 residues. For the CDR3, the DNA is TGTGCCAGCAGTTTGAGGAAAAAACTGTTTTTT. Translation: CASSLRKKLFF.

The rearrangement uses TRBV9 and TRBJ2-2; 7 nucleotides match TRBD2. V lost 1 base, J lost 0 bases, and 3 bases stayed unmatched. The germline V gene has CDR1 SGDLS and CDR2 YYNGEE. The CDR3 runs 16 residues. The chain's CDR3 is CASSVLGGANTGELFF. DNA for the CDR3: TGTGCCAGCAGCGTATTGGGGGGGGCGAACACCGGGGAGCTGTTTTTT. Combining the CDR3 with reference TRBV9 and TRBJ2-2 gives the whole variable domain DSGVTQTPKHLITATGQRVTLRCSPRSGDLSVYWYQQSLDQGLQFLIQYYNGEERAKGNILERFSAQQFPDLHSELNLSSLELGDSALYFCASSVLGGANTGELFFGEGSRLTVL.

The chain has TRBV18 and TRBJ1-6; D is unclear. Looked up from germline, CDR1 is KGHSH and CDR2 is LQKENI. V was trimmed by 3 bases and J by 8 bases, leaving 14 bases between them. The CDR3 extends over 15 amino acids. CDR3 DNA sequence: TGTGCCAGCTCACCGCGGCCGGGATTCGATTCACCCCTCCACTTT. Translating gives CASSPRPGFDSPLHF.

The chain employs TRBV20-1 and TRBJ2-7; D unclear. V was pared by 6 bases and J by 6 bases, with 12 bases between. The CDR3 loop spans 11 amino acids. Germline V gene sequence: CDR1 DFQATT, CDR2 SNEGSKA (reference sequence). CDR3 in amino acids: CSARWIREQYF. The CDR3 DNA is TGCAGTGCGCGGTGGATTCGCGAGCAGTACTTC.

This clone ranks as medium-sized (0.01 to 0.1%). The CDR3 DNA sequence: TGTGCCAGCAGCTTGGTTGGTAGCGGGAGACACGAGCAGTACTTC. Its translation: CASSLVGSGRHEQYF. The rearrangement links TRBV5-4 to TRBJ2-7, with TRBD2 identical over 9 bases. Germline V gives CDR1 SGHNT, CDR2 YYREEE (reference sequence). CDR3 length: 15 residues. With 0 bases clipped from V and 5 bases from J, the junction kept 6 bases outside the gene matches.

The chain couples TRBV4-2 to TRBJ1-2; 7 positions match TRBD1. The CDR3 is 15 residues long. With 2 bases clipped from V and 6 bases from J, the junction kept 9 bases outside the gene matches. CDR1 and CDR2 (germline): LGHNA, YNFKEQ. The CDR3 spells CASSQSWDSVNGYTF. CDR3 coding DNA: TGTGCCAGCAGCCAATCCTGGGACAGTGTCAATGGCTACACCTTC.

This clone is deemed medium-sized. V usage is TRBV27 and J usage is TRBJ2-7; D not certain. CDR1 MNHEY and CDR2 SMNVEV come from the germline V gene (reference sequence). The CDR3 loop spans 12 amino acids. Trimming left V 7 bases short and J 2 bases short, with 9 bases between. CDR3 nucleotide sequence: TGTGCCAGCATGAGCAAAACCTACGAGCAGTACTTC. This encodes CASMSKTYEQYF.

The rearrangement uses TRBV4-1 and TRBJ2-1; D perhaps matches TRBD2 (5 bases). CDR1 and CDR2 from the germline V gene are MGHRA and YSYEKL. This CDR3 has 17 residues. V gave up 2 bases and J gave up 0 bases, with 14 bases separating them. This CDR3 is CASSQQPTDYSYNEQFF. The DNA for the CDR3 is TGCGCCAGCAGCCAACAACCAACAGACTACTCCTACAATGAGCAGTTCTTC.

This clone showed up just a few times. The chain employs TRBV10-3 and TRBJ2-7; D possibly corresponds to TRBD1 (5 bases). V shed 4 bases and J shed 3 bases, with 13 bases lying between them. This CDR3 has 14 amino acids. The germline V gene encodes CDR1 ENHRY and CDR2 SYGVKD. CDR3 DNA sequence: TGTGCCATCAGTGGGGCAAAGGGGATCTACGAGCAGTACTTC. As protein: CAISGAKGIYEQYF.

About this clone: One end of the junction fails to match germline, which may point to a read error. The chain has TRBV19 and TRBJ2-7; TRBD2 matches at 14 bases. Germline assignment: CDR1 LNHDA and CDR2 SQIVND (reference sequence). There are 19 residues in the CDR3. In DNA form, the CDR3 reads TGTGCCAGTAGTGAGGTGCGGACAGGGGGGACTAGCGGGAGACGGGCCCCTACCTTC. Amino acid sequence: CASSEVRTGGTSGRRAPTF.